This TCR beta chain comes out of a study of shared clonotypes between healthy human individuals. Across the study: Those who served as donors were a couple of women and a few men between the ages of 18 and 49.

Sorted-subset replicate PCRs used approximately 190 ng of genomic DNA. This amount corresponded to 30,000 to 35,000 T cell genomes. Method: immunoSEQ multiplex PCR; TCRdb's copy keeps in-frame clones and lacks some. Counted here are millions of clones, approximately 93% occurring once; the ten biggest clones make up about 0.37%. Regarding this clone: Other DNA sequences within the sample encode an identical CDR3.

CDR3 length equals 15 residues. Germline V gives CDR1 MNHEY, CDR2 SMNVEV (reference sequence). With V trimmed by 3 bases and J by 4 bases, 3 bases remained unmatched. HIV-negative, healthy adults without recent acute infections or vaccinations were the donors. Every contributor of samples was a Caucasian grown-up residing in Nashville, Tennessee. What was sequenced was naive CD4+ T cells from PBMCs. This sample's subset: CD45RA+ positively selected. This TCR derives from a man younger than 35 in good health. Some clones in this sample may be carry-over from other donors' samples. The chain joins TRBV27 to TRBJ2-4, with TRBD2 matching over 10 bases. In nucleotides, the CDR3 is TGTGCCAGCAGTTTCCTAGCGGGAGCGAAAAACATTCAGTACTTC. Residues: CASSFLAGAKNIQYF.